These 28 T cell receptor beta chains originate from one sample sequenced in a study of patients and donors after allogeneic stem cell transplantation. Each CDR3 protein is one row after TCRdb ran MiXCR on the RT-PCR reads. The data show some 960,000 distinct CDR3 sequences, about a sixth seen once. The sequenced sample was blood, either unsorted or a sorted T cell fraction (not recorded which). These receptors were taken from a human donor who was either an allogeneic HSCT recipient or a stem cell or donor lymphocyte infusion donor (not recorded which). It is not recorded whose cells these are; they may come from a transplant donor.

This clonotype was counted only a few times. This sequence joins TRBV24-1 and TRBJ2-3; D unclear. The CDR3 consists of 14 residues. The germline gives CDR1 KGHDR, CDR2 SFDVKD. Trimming took off 3 bases at V and 4 bases at J, with 10 bases between the two ends. The CDR3 sequence is CATSDLGPADTQYF. The CDR3 DNA follows: TGTGCCACCAGTGATCTGGGCCCCGCAGATACGCAGTATTTT.

In this sample, this clonotype turned up many times. This rearrangement joins TRBV29-1 to TRBJ1-3; 7 bases match TRBD1. Per the germline V gene, CDR1 is SQVTM and CDR2 is ANQGSEA. The CDR3 is made up of 15 amino acids. Trimming took 7 bases from V and 0 from J; bases not matched to a gene: 9. The CDR3 spells CSASDRRRSGNTIYF. CDR3 nucleotide sequence: TGCAGCGCATCGGACAGGCGGCGCTCTGGAAACACCATATATTTT.

In its sample, this clonotype was seen a few times. The chain combines TRBV3-1 with TRBJ2-5, with 7 positions matching TRBD2. Germline V CDR1 and CDR2: LGHDT, YNNKEL (reference sequence). The ends lost 4 bases at V and 2 bases at J; junction bases unmatched: 4. CDR3 size: 14 residues. DNA of the CDR3: TGTGCCAGCAGCCCCGGGACTATACAAGAGACCCAGTACTTC. Amino acids: CASSPGTIQETQYF.

The genes are TRBV11-2 and TRBJ2-7; D gene uncertain. V was pared by 0 bases and J by 4 bases, with 10 bases between. The CDR3 is made up of 14 amino acids. Germline lookup yields CDR1 SGHAT and CDR2 FQNNGV. The CDR3 region has the DNA TGTGCCAGCAGCTTAGATTGGCACGGATACGAGCAGTACTTC. Protein sequence: CASSLDWHGYEQYF. The full variable domain, completed using reference TRBV11-2 and TRBJ2-7, is EAGVAQSPRYKIIEKRQSVAFWCNPISGHATLYWYQQILGQGPKLLIQFQNNGVVDDSQLPKDRFSAERLKGVDSTLKIQPAKLEDSAVYLCASSLDWHGYEQYFGPGTRLTVT.

Remarks on this clonotype: A clone one base away is much larger, so this may be a read error. CDR3 DNA sequence: TGTGCCAGCAGGGGCAACTCCTACGAGCAGTACTTC. This gives the protein CASRGNSYEQYF. The V call is TRBV12-3 or TRBV12-4, the J call TRBJ2-7; D gene ambiguous. Trimming removed 6 bases from V and 0 bases from J, with 6 bases in between. This CDR3 has 12 amino acids.

A few counts support this clonotype. The chain combines TRBV2 with TRBJ2-2; the match to TRBD2 covers 7 bases. Trimming at V came to 7 bases and at J to 4 bases, leaving 15 bases not matched to a gene. The CDR3 runs 17 residues. The V gene's germline CDR1 is SNHLY and CDR2 FYNNEI. CDR3 bases: TGTGCCAGCATGGAAGTTGGTCTAGCGGACTCCACCGGGGAGCTGTTTTTT. Its protein product is CASMEVGLADSTGELFF.

The chain recombines TRBV14 with TRBJ2-5; 7 bases match TRBD1. The germline V gene encodes CDR1 SGHDN and CDR2 FVKESK. CDR3 length: 15 residues. J was trimmed by 2 bases and V by 2 bases; bases with no gene match: 5. CDR3 coding DNA: TGTGCCAGCAGCCAATGGGACAGTACGCAAGAGACCCAGTACTTC. This sequence encodes CASSQWDSTQETQYF.

The V gene is TRBV5-6, the J gene TRBJ2-2; TRBD1 might be the D (5 bases). The V end lost 0 bases, the J end lost 5 bases, and 11 bases lay between the germline ends. This CDR3 region has 15 residues. The germline gives CDR1 SGHDT, CDR2 YYEEEE. CDR3 sequence reads: CASSLGRVSTGELFF. CDR3 DNA sequence: TGTGCCAGCAGCTTGGGCAGGGTGTCAACCGGGGAGCTGTTTTTT. Filled out from reference TRBV5-6 and TRBJ2-2, the complete variable domain reads DAGVTQSPTHLIKTRGQQVTLRCSPKSGHDTVSWYQQALGQGPQFIFQYYEEEERQRGNFPDRFSGHQFPNYSSELNVNALLLGDSALYLCASSLGRVSTGELFFGEGSRLTVL.

There are a few counts of this clonotype. The chain has TRBV24-1 and TRBJ2-7, with D possibly being TRBD2 (5 bases). Trimming removed 4 bases from V and 5 bases from J, with 14 bases in between. Germline V gives CDR1 KGHDR, CDR2 SFDVKD. The CDR3 totals 14 residues. The CDR3 sequence: CATSDPLAGDEQYF. CDR3 bases: TGTGCCACCAGTGACCCATTAGCCGGGGACGAGCAGTACTTC.

The sample holds a few counts of this clonotype. The chain couples TRBV3-1 to TRBJ2-1; D may be TRBD1 (6 bases). Trimming stripped 1 base from V and 2 bases from J, with 6 bases between. The length of the CDR3 is 14 residues. Germline V gene lookup returns CDR1 LGHDT and CDR2 YNNKEL (reference sequence). The CDR3 sequence: CASSQGTAYNEQFF. CDR3 coding DNA: TGTGCCAGCAGCCAAGGGACAGCCTACAATGAGCAGTTCTTC.

There are a few counts of this clonotype. The chain carries TRBV20-1 and TRBJ2-1; tentative D call: TRBD2 (6 bases). V was shortened by 6 bases and J by 7 bases, with 16 bases between the two germline ends. Per the germline V gene, CDR1 is DFQATT and CDR2 is SNEGSKA (reference sequence). This CDR3 comprises 13 residues. The CDR3 loop reads CSAPGTALNEQFF. The CDR3 DNA sequence: TGCAGTGCCCCCGGGACTGCCTTAAATGAGCAGTTCTTC.

This clonotype was observed a few times. The gene calls are TRBV12-3 or TRBV12-4 and TRBJ1-1; 7 bases align to TRBD1. The CDR3 extends over 16 amino acids. V trimming: 5 bases; J trimming: 1 base; junction bases outside the gene matches: 10. As DNA, the CDR3 is TGTGCCAGCAGTCAACCATACCGGGACAGGAACACTGAAGCTTTCTTT. It codes for CASSQPYRDRNTEAFF.

This rearrangement joins TRBV20-1 to TRBJ2-4; 7 bases match TRBD1. CDR3 length equals 13 residues. The germline V gene has CDR1 DFQATT and CDR2 SNEGSKA (reference sequence). V was pared by 7 bases and J by 8 bases, with 11 bases of the junction left unmatched. DNA for the CDR3: TGCAGTGTCAGCCGACAGGGTAGGGACATTCAGTACTTC. Protein product: CSVSRQGRDIQYF.

This clonotype showed up just a few times. This rearrangement joins TRBV27 to TRBJ2-2; 15 bases are a match to TRBD2. The CDR3 contains 17 residues. The V gene's germline CDR1 is MNHEY and CDR2 SMNVEV (reference sequence). V was pared by 3 bases and J by 6 bases, with 5 bases of the junction left unmatched. CDR3 sequence reads: CASSFSGLAGGPGELFF. CDR3 DNA: TGTGCCAGCAGTTTCTCCGGACTAGCGGGGGGGCCCGGGGAGCTGTTTTTT.

The CDR3 nucleotides read TGCAGTGCTCCTCCCCAGGGAGGGACCGCCTACAATGAGCAGTTCTTC. Translation gives CSAPPQGGTAYNEQFF. This chain uses TRBV20-1 with TRBJ2-1; TRBD2 matches 7 bases. V shed 5 bases and J 2 bases; nucleotides not matched to a gene: 12. This CDR3 region has 16 residues. CDR1 is DFQATT, CDR2 SNEGSKA, per germline (reference sequence).

This clonotype was seen a handful of times. V is TRBV20-1 and J is TRBJ1-2, with 8 bases identical to TRBD1. Germline V gene lookup returns CDR1 DFQATT and CDR2 SNEGSKA (reference sequence). V dropped 6 bases and J dropped 4; count of bases not matched to a gene: 13. This CDR3 is built from 15 residues. The CDR3 loop reads CSASDSRGRSYGYTF. The CDR3 coding sequence is TGCAGTGCGAGCGACAGCAGGGGGCGTAGCTATGGCTACACCTTC.

V usage is TRBV4-2 and J usage is TRBJ1-5; D ambiguous. The CDR3 has 17 residues. Germline V gene data show CDR1 as LGHNA and CDR2 as YNFKEQ. Trimming took 2 bases from V and 2 from J, leaving 16 bases between them. CDR3 amino acids: CASSQTQVLEGNQPQHF. CDR3 DNA sequence: TGTGCCAGCAGCCAAACCCAGGTATTAGAGGGCAATCAGCCCCAGCATTTT.

This clonotype was found a few times. The CDR3 region has the DNA TGTGCCAGCAGCCAAGGACGACCCGGAGAAAAACTGTTTTTT. It translates to CASSQGRPGEKLFF. V usage is TRBV7-2 and J usage is TRBJ1-4; D gene unclear. This CDR3 contains 14 residues. Trimming took off 5 bases at V and 8 bases at J, with 15 bases between the two ends. Germline V gene sequence: CDR1 SGHTA, CDR2 FQGNSA. The entire variable domain, with the rest obtained from reference TRBV7-2 and TRBJ1-4, is as follows: GAGVSQSPSNKVTEKGKDVELRCDPISGHTALYWYRQSLGQGLEFLIYFQGNSAPDKSGLPSDRFSAERTGGSVSTLTIQRTQQEDSAVYLCASSQGRPGEKLFFGSGTQLSVL.

V usage is TRBV20-1 and J usage is TRBJ2-3; D not resolved. Trimming took off 1 base at V and 2 bases at J, with 10 bases between the two ends. Per the germline V gene, CDR1 is DFQATT and CDR2 is SNEGSKA (reference sequence). The CDR3 runs 14 residues. The CDR3 region has the DNA TGCAGTGCTAGAGCCCCTTACTACACAGATACGCAGTATTTT. Amino acids: CSARAPYYTDTQYF.

The V gene is TRBV27, the J gene TRBJ2-1, with D possibly being TRBD2 (5 bases). V gave up 4 bases and J gave up 9 bases, with 22 bases separating them. Germline loops: CDR1 MNHEY, CDR2 SMNVEV (reference sequence). CDR3 size: 16 residues. CDR3 nucleotides: TGTGCCAGCAGTTCCCCCCCGGGGTCTCTTTTCAGTGAGCAGTTCTTC. This codes for CASSSPPGSLFSEQFF.

The chain employs TRBV20-1 and TRBJ1-2; D not certain. Germline V CDR1 and CDR2: DFQATT, SNEGSKA (reference sequence). V shed 1 base and J shed 7 bases, with 16 bases lying between them. This CDR3 is 14 amino acids long. The CDR3 sequence is CSARGRSSSGGYTF. The CDR3 DNA reads TGCAGTGCTAGAGGCCGATCCTCTTCAGGTGGCTACACCTTC.

V and J are TRBV12-3 or TRBV12-4 and TRBJ1-4; D uncertain. This CDR3 contains 11 residues. V dropped 6 bases and J dropped 14 bases, with 13 bases sitting between them. This CDR3 is CASSSSGALFF. In DNA form, the CDR3 reads TGTGCCAGCAGCTCTTCGGGAGCTCTGTTTTTT.

This chain joins TRBV10-3 and TRBJ2-7; 11 nucleotides match TRBD2. CDR1 is ENHRY and CDR2 is SYGVKD in the germline V gene. V lost 2 bases, J lost 3 bases, and 6 bases stayed unmatched. The CDR3 totals 16 residues. The CDR3 coding sequence is TGTGCCATCAGTGAGACTAGCGGGGGACACTTCTACGAGCAGTACTTC. This gives the protein CAISETSGGHFYEQYF.

V usage is TRBV29-1 and J usage is TRBJ1-5; tentative D call: TRBD1 (5 bases). Germline lookup yields CDR1 SQVTM and CDR2 ANQGSEA. The CDR3 covers 12 residues. With 7 bases removed from V and 4 bases from J, the gap between germline ends came to 11 bases. CDR3 bases: TGCAGCGCTGGAGGGACTAATCAGCCCCAGCATTTT. It translates to CSAGGTNQPQHF.

This clonotype was found a few times. V and J are TRBV2 and TRBJ2-7; 9 bases line up with TRBD1. J was trimmed by 2 bases and V by 7 bases; bases with no gene match: 3. There are 13 residues in the CDR3. In germline, CDR1 is SNHLY, CDR2 FYNNEI. The CDR3, as DNA: TGTGCCAGCATGGGACAGGGCGCCTACGAGCAGTACTTC. Protein: CASMGQGAYEQYF.

This rearrangement joins TRBV12-3 or TRBV12-4 to TRBJ2-7; D uncertain. Trimming took off 6 bases at V and 7 bases at J, with 10 bases between the two ends. This CDR3 is built from 11 residues. Here the CDR3 DNA reads TGTGCCAGCAGACAGACGGTGGAGCAGTACTTC. Protein sequence: CASRQTVEQYF.

This clonotype was detected a few times. DNA of the CDR3: TGCAGCGCCTATAACTATGGCTACACCTTC. It translates to CSAYNYGYTF. This rearrangement joins TRBV29-1 to TRBJ1-2; D gene unclear. Germline CDR1 reads SQVTM; CDR2 reads ANQGSEA. With 7 bases removed from V and 1 base from J, the gap between germline ends came to 4 bases. The CDR3 spans 10 residues.

The J gene is TRBJ1-1, the V gene TRBV20-1; D gene unclear. The CDR3 length is 15 residues. V was trimmed by 0 bases and J by 3 bases, leaving 14 bases between them. Per the germline V gene, CDR1 is DFQATT and CDR2 is SNEGSKA (reference sequence). DNA for the CDR3: TGCAGTGCTAGAGATTTAGGTTCTCTGCACACTGAAGCTTTCTTT. Encoded protein: CSARDLGSLHTEAFF.